Presented here are 29 T cell receptor beta chains from one specimen sequenced in a study of blood T cell repertoires in COVID-19. Assay used: immunoSEQ multiplex PCR; TCRdb lists only in-frame clones, some missing. The profile covers approximately 170,000 clones, with around 80% appearing a single time and under 20% taken by the ten largest. Sequencing was carried out using PBMCs or T cells enriched from blood (not recorded which). The receptors were sampled from a woman in her seventies in a cohort exposed to, infected with or recovered from COVID-19 (not recorded which).

The chain combines TRBV30 with TRBJ2-7; D remains ambiguous. Germline loops: CDR1 GTSNPN, CDR2 SVGIG (reference sequence). The CDR3 extends over 12 amino acids. V was shortened by 1 base and J by 8 bases, with 12 bases between the two germline ends. CDR3 sequence reads: CAWSGQALKQYF. In nucleotides, the CDR3 is TGTGCCTGGAGTGGCCAGGCTCTAAAGCAGTACTTC.

This clone has only one observation. This sequence joins TRBV4-1 and TRBJ1-4; no clear D gene. Trimming pared 4 bases from V and 13 bases from J, leaving 16 bases between. This CDR3 has 13 amino acids. Germline lookup yields CDR1 MGHRA and CDR2 YSYEKL. The CDR3 region has the DNA TGCGCCAGCAGCCCCGGGCCCAACGGGAGACTGTTTTTT. It codes for CASSPGPNGRLFF.

In this sample, this clone turned up a few times. The chain is built from TRBV3-1 (or the pseudogene TRBV3-2) and TRBJ2-4; D not resolved. The germline CDR1 and CDR2 sequences are LGHDT and YNNKEL (reference sequence). V lost 0 bases to trimming and J lost 6 bases, with 18 bases between them. The CDR3 is 17 residues long. CDR3 in amino acids: CASSQELASSCTNIQYF. As DNA, the CDR3 is TGTGCCAGCAGCCAAGAACTCGCGAGCTCCTGCACAAACATTCAGTACTTC.

The gene calls are TRBV3-1 (or the pseudogene TRBV3-2) and TRBJ2-7; D possibly corresponds to TRBD1 (5 bases). Germline assignment: CDR1 LGHDT and CDR2 YNNKEL (reference sequence). The CDR3 has 14 residues. V was clipped by 4 bases and J by 2 bases, with 12 bases between them. The CDR3 coding sequence is TGTGCCAGCAGCCTTGGGTGGGGCACCTACGAGCAGTACTTC. It translates to CASSLGWGTYEQYF.

J is TRBJ1-5 and V is TRBV18, with D hard to call. V lost 6 bases to trimming and J lost 6 bases, with 12 bases between them. Germline loops: CDR1 KGHSH, CDR2 LQKENI. The CDR3 sequence is 13 residues long. The CDR3 bases are TGTGCCAGCTCCCAGGTCGAAGGTCAGCCCCAGCATTTT. This encodes CASSQVEGQPQHF.

This chain connects TRBV27 to TRBJ1-1; D is perhaps TRBD1 (5 bases). Germline CDR1 and CDR2: MNHEY and SMNVEV (reference sequence). V shed 3 bases and J shed 4 bases, with 12 bases lying between them. This CDR3 is built from 14 residues. The CDR3 DNA sequence: TGTGCCAGCAGTTTTTGGGGGGAAGGCACTGAAGCTTTCTTT. Translated, it gives CASSFWGEGTEAFF.

The V gene is TRBV6-5, the J gene TRBJ2-7, with TRBD1 matching over 12 bases. CDR1 and CDR2 from the germline V gene are MNHEY and SVGAGI. With V trimmed by 6 bases and J by 4 bases, 7 bases remained unmatched. This CDR3 comprises 15 residues. The CDR3 protein is CASRAPGQGAYEQYF. In DNA, the CDR3 is TGTGCCAGCAGAGCACCGGGACAGGGGGCGTACGAGCAGTACTTC.

The chain is built from TRBV2 and TRBJ1-1; the match to TRBD1 covers 8 bases. The V segment lost 5 bases and the J segment 1 base; nucleotides outside the gene matches: 3. CDR1 is SNHLY and CDR2 is FYNNEI in the germline V gene. This CDR3 is 14 amino acids long. The CDR3 coding sequence is TGTGCCAGCAGTAGGGACAGGTGGAACACTGAAGCTTTCTTT. Its translation: CASSRDRWNTEAFF.

The rearrangement links TRBV9 to TRBJ1-3; D gene uncertain. Germline V lookup: CDR1 SGDLS, CDR2 YYNGEE. V lost 0 bases, J lost 0 bases, and 10 bases lay in between. The CDR3 loop spans 16 amino acids. The CDR3 sequence: CASSVGGRVSGNTIYF. DNA for the CDR3: TGTGCCAGCAGCGTAGGAGGCCGGGTCTCTGGAAACACCATATATTTT.

The rearrangement joins TRBV7-2 to TRBJ2-3; perhaps TRBD2 as D (5 bases). The CDR3 is 14 amino acids. Germline CDR1 is SGHTA and CDR2 is FQGNSA. V was trimmed by 8 bases and J by 0 bases, leaving 12 bases between them. The CDR3 DNA reads as TGTGCCAGCTTGTATGGCGGGAGCACAGATACGCAGTATTTT. Its translation is CASLYGGSTDTQYF.

This chain joins TRBV6-5 and TRBJ1-1; D ambiguous. This CDR3 comprises 13 residues. Looked up from germline, CDR1 is MNHEY and CDR2 is SVGAGI. Deletions cut 9 bases from V and 7 bases from J, with 18 bases between. The CDR3 loop is CASKKVEGGEAFF. For the CDR3, the DNA is TGTGCCAGTAAAAAGGTGGAAGGAGGTGAAGCTTTCTTT.

This chain links TRBV4-1 with TRBJ2-7; perhaps TRBD1 as D (5 bases). The V gene's germline CDR1 is MGHRA and CDR2 YSYEKL. The CDR3 extends over 13 amino acids. The V end was cut by 2 bases, the J end by 5 bases, with 10 bases between. The CDR3 reads CASSQPQGNEQYF. The CDR3 bases are TGCGCCAGCAGCCAACCCCAGGGCAACGAGCAGTACTTC.

The sample holds a few counts of this clone. The chain combines TRBV5-6 with TRBJ1-3; 9 nucleotides align to TRBD1. The J segment lost 5 bases and the V segment lost 1 base, leaving 4 bases of the junction unmatched. From germline, CDR1 is SGHDT and CDR2 YYEEEE. This CDR3 contains 15 residues. The chain's CDR3 is CASSLLTGGRNTIYF. In nucleotides, the CDR3 is TGTGCCAGCAGCTTGTTGACAGGGGGTAGAAACACCATATATTTT.

The chain joins TRBV5-4 to TRBJ2-7; TRBD2 aligns across 8 bases. After removal of 9 bases from V and 0 bases from J, the junction contained 8 bases not matched to a gene. CDR1 and CDR2 (germline): SGHNT, YYREEE (reference sequence). This CDR3 has 14 amino acids. The CDR3 is CATQPAGGSYEQYF. The CDR3 nucleotides read TGTGCCACCCAGCCGGCGGGAGGCTCCTACGAGCAGTACTTC.

This clone was counted once. The rearrangement joins TRBV28 to TRBJ2-1; 12 bases line up with TRBD2. CDR1 is MDHEN and CDR2 is SYDVKM in the germline V gene. This CDR3 is built from 17 residues. V shed 1 base, J shed 2 bases, and the junction held 3 bases outside the gene matches. The CDR3 here is CASSLLLAGGPYNEQFF. The CDR3 bases are TGTGCCAGCAGTTTATTGCTAGCGGGAGGGCCCTACAATGAGCAGTTCTTC. The whole variable domain, filled in from reference TRBV28 and TRBJ2-1, reads DVKVTQSSRYLVKRTGEKVFLECVQDMDHENMFWYRQDPGLGLRLIYFSYDVKMKEKGDIPEGYSVSREKKERFSLILESASTNQTSMYLCASSLLLAGGPYNEQFFGPGTRLTVL.

The sample holds a few counts of this clone. The CDR3 reads CASSLSGFGYTF. CDR3 nucleotides: TGCGCCAGCAGCTTGTCAGGGTTCGGCTACACCTTC. The gene calls are TRBV5-1 and TRBJ1-2, with D possibly TRBD1 on 5 matching bases. The germline V gene encodes CDR1 SGHRS and CDR2 YFSETQ. V dropped 1 base and J dropped 8 bases, with 9 bases sitting between them. This CDR3 comprises 12 residues.

The J gene is TRBJ2-1, the V gene TRBV6-4; 9 positions agree with TRBD2. Germline lookup yields CDR1 MRHNA and CDR2 SNTAGT. V lost 1 base to trimming and J lost 6 bases; unmatched junction nucleotides: 4. CDR3 length equals 15 residues. The CDR3, as DNA: TGTGCCAGCAGTGACTGGGCTAGCGGGATCAATGAGCAGTTCTTC. It yields the protein CASSDWASGINEQFF.

The chain has TRBV6-5 and TRBJ2-7, with 9 bases identical to TRBD1. The CDR3 has 15 residues. V lost 5 bases and J lost 6; bases outside the gene matches: 11. Germline assignment: CDR1 MNHEY and CDR2 SVGAGI. CDR3 nucleotides: TGTGCCAGCAGTCCCCCCGGGACAGGGAGAGGCGAGCAGTACTTC. This encodes CASSPPGTGRGEQYF.

The chain combines TRBV9 with TRBJ2-7; perhaps TRBD1 as D (5 bases). V shed 0 bases and J shed 2 bases, with 12 bases lying between them. Germline lookup yields CDR1 SGDLS and CDR2 YYNGEE. This CDR3 has 15 amino acids. CDR3 nucleotides: TGTGCCAGCAGCGTAGCTCTGGCAGGGCCCTACGAGCAGTACTTC. It yields the protein CASSVALAGPYEQYF.

The V and J genes are TRBV7-2 and TRBJ1-2, with 7 bases identical to TRBD1. The CDR3 consists of 13 residues. CDR1 is SGHTA and CDR2 is FQGNSA in the germline V gene. V lost 2 bases and J lost 4; bases outside the gene matches: 1. The CDR3 DNA reads TGTGCCAGCAGCTTACCAGGGGGCTATGGCTACACCTTC. As protein: CASSLPGGYGYTF. The complete variable domain, with remaining parts taken from reference TRBV7-2 and TRBJ1-2, reads GAGVSQSPSNKVTEKGKDVELRCDPISGHTALYWYRQSLGQGLEFLIYFQGNSAPDKSGLPSDRFSAERTGGSVSTLTIQRTQQEDSAVYLCASSLPGGYGYTFGSGTRLTVV.

The chain recombines TRBV29-1 with TRBJ2-5, with D possibly TRBD2 on 5 matching bases. Trimming pared 6 bases from V and 5 bases from J, leaving 16 bases between. CDR1 SQVTM and CDR2 ANQGSEA come from the germline V gene. The CDR3 spans 13 residues. CDR3 region: CSVGLSLWETQYF. As DNA, the CDR3 is TGCAGCGTAGGACTGTCCCTGTGGGAGACCCAGTACTTC.

CDR3 coding DNA: TGTGCCAGCAGGGGACAGAACACTGAAGCTTTCTTT. It is translated as CASRGQNTEAFF. The gene calls are TRBV11-3 and TRBJ1-1; TRBD1 is a possible D gene (6 bases). This CDR3 is 12 amino acids long. V lost 6 bases and J lost 1, with 6 bases in between. Germline CDR1 reads SGHNT; CDR2 reads YENEEA.

The CDR3 is CASSQVGAGGINEQFF. The DNA for the CDR3 is TGTGCCAGCAGCCAAGTTGGGGCAGGGGGCATAAATGAGCAGTTCTTC. The gene calls are TRBV3-1 (or the pseudogene TRBV3-2) and TRBJ2-1; TRBD1 aligns across 8 bases. Germline CDR1 is LGHDT and CDR2 is YNNKEL (reference sequence). Germline trimming cut 1 base from V and 7 bases from J; bases unmatched to any gene: 9. This CDR3 contains 16 residues.

This chain uses TRBV10-2 with TRBJ1-5; maybe TRBD1 (5 bases). The CDR3 is 14 residues long. Trimming cost V 4 bases and J 4 bases, with 11 bases left between them. Germline assignment: CDR1 WSHSY and CDR2 SAAADI. The CDR3 DNA is TGCGCCAGCAGTGCCCAGGGAGGAAATCAGCCCCAGCATTTT. Encoded protein: CASSAQGGNQPQHF.

The chain has TRBV28 and TRBJ2-7; D remains unclear. Germline CDR1 is MDHEN and CDR2 is SYDVKM. The CDR3 is 15 amino acids. Trimming removed 9 bases from V and 3 bases from J, with 21 bases in between. CDR3 coding DNA: TGTGCCAGTCTCCCCGCGGTGAACCCGATCTACGAGCAGTACTTC. As protein: CASLPAVNPIYEQYF.

This chain connects TRBV5-6 to TRBJ2-5; 8 positions agree with TRBD2. From germline, CDR1 is SGHDT and CDR2 YYEEEE. The CDR3 runs to 16 residues. The junction had 11 bases not matched to a gene; V was cut back by 4 bases and J by 3 bases. The CDR3 reads CASSETGTRVKETQYF. The CDR3 DNA follows: TGTGCCAGCAGCGAAACCGGGACTAGAGTGAAAGAGACCCAGTACTTC.

The V and J genes are TRBV11-3 and TRBJ2-7; D uncertain. Trimming left V 2 bases short and J 6 bases short, with 11 bases between. This CDR3 has 13 residues. Per germline, CDR1 SGHNT and CDR2 YENEEA. CDR3 sequence reads: CASSLSRLGEQYF. CDR3 nucleotide sequence: TGTGCCAGCAGCTTATCTCGTCTCGGCGAGCAGTACTTC.

V usage is TRBV7-9 and J usage is TRBJ1-4, with 8 bases fitting TRBD1. This CDR3 is 15 amino acids long. V lost 5 bases, J lost 5 bases, and 7 bases stayed unmatched. Germline values: CDR1 SEHNR, CDR2 FQNEAQ (reference sequence). CDR3 loop: CASSLGDRTNEKLFF. CDR3 coding DNA: TGTGCCAGCAGCCTCGGGGACAGGACAAATGAAAAACTGTTTTTT. The complete variable domain, with remaining parts taken from reference TRBV7-9 and TRBJ1-4, reads DTGVSQNPRHKITKRGQNVTFRCDPISEHNRLYWYRQTLGQGPEFLTYFQNEAQLEKSRLLSDRFSAERPKGSFSTLEIQRTEQGDSAMYLCASSLGDRTNEKLFFGSGTQLSVL.

The chain uses TRBV6-1 and TRBJ1-6; D unclear. Germline CDR1 reads MNHNS; CDR2 reads SASEGT. The CDR3 contains 13 residues. Trimming took 7 bases from V and 10 from J, leaving 14 bases between them. CDR3 protein: CASIGGSGSPLHF. The CDR3, as DNA: TGTGCCAGCATCGGTGGGTCGGGGTCACCCCTCCACTTT.